These 27 T cell receptor beta chains came from one sample sequenced in a study of T cell clones after liver transplantation. Data came from immunoSEQ multiplex PCR; TCRdb stores just in-frame clones and leaves some out. Seen here are about 53,000 clones, around 84% observed once, and the top ten hold around 8.5%. The source material was CD4+ T cells from blood, sampled before liver transplant. These receptors all come from a human donor who received a liver transplant.

The table lists this clone with a count of one. This chain links TRBV5-8 with TRBJ1-5; D possibly corresponds to TRBD1 (5 bases). CDR1 is SGHTS and CDR2 is YDEGEE in the germline V gene. The CDR3 contains 13 residues. V was pared by 4 bases and J by 4 bases, with 9 bases between. The CDR3 DNA reads TGTGCCAGCAGCATCAGGGCTAATCAGCCCCAGCATTTT. Its protein is CASSIRANQPQHF.

The count of this clone is one. CDR3 amino acids: CASSPSRDTEAFF. The CDR3, as DNA: TGTGCCAGCAGCCCCTCCAGGGACACTGAAGCTTTCTTT. The J gene is TRBJ1-1, the V gene TRBV7-3; the D gene is possibly TRBD1 (5 bases). Germline loops: CDR1 SGHTA, CDR2 FQGTGA. Deletions cut 5 bases from V and 3 bases from J, with 10 bases between. The CDR3 sequence is 13 residues long.

This clone appeared a few times. The V gene is TRBV7-3, the J gene TRBJ2-2; TRBD2 matches at 9 bases. V was clipped by 2 bases and J by 4 bases; unmatched bases: 14. The V gene's germline CDR1 is SGHTA and CDR2 FQGTGA. The CDR3 sequence is 19 residues long. The CDR3 loop is CASSLRSSGEAIGTGELFF. The CDR3 nucleotides are TGTGCCAGCAGCTTACGGTCTAGCGGGGAGGCTATAGGCACCGGGGAGCTGTTTTTT.

The chain combines TRBV6-1 with TRBJ1-5; D ambiguous. V lost 2 bases, J lost 4 bases, and 9 bases lay in between. Looked up from germline, CDR1 is MNHNS and CDR2 is SASEGT. This CDR3 region has 14 residues. This CDR3 is CASSEFDGNQPQHF. DNA of the CDR3: TGTGCCAGCAGTGAATTTGACGGAAATCAGCCCCAGCATTTT.

The chain uses TRBV18 and TRBJ2-7; D uncertain. The germline V gene has CDR1 KGHSH and CDR2 LQKENI. The V end was cut by 3 bases, the J end by 7 bases, with 19 bases between. CDR3 size: 15 residues. The CDR3 protein is CASSPTGSSVGEQYF. The CDR3 coding sequence is TGTGCCAGCTCACCGACGGGCTCTTCGGTGGGTGAGCAGTACTTC.

The CDR3 loop reads CASSYTGTHSYNEQFF. In nucleotides, the CDR3 is TGTGCCAGCAGCTACACAGGGACCCACTCCTACAATGAGCAGTTCTTC. The J gene is TRBJ2-1, the V gene TRBV11-3; D is perhaps TRBD1 (6 bases). Trimming pared 4 bases from V and 0 bases from J, leaving 13 bases between. The CDR3 sequence is 16 residues long. Per germline, CDR1 SGHNT and CDR2 YENEEA.

The chain couples TRBV5-6 to TRBJ2-2, with D tentatively TRBD2 (5 bases). CDR1 and CDR2 from the germline V gene are SGHDT and YYEEEE. The CDR3 runs to 16 residues. V lost 3 bases to trimming and J lost 0 bases, with 12 bases between them. Here the CDR3 DNA reads TGTGCCAGCAGCTGGGTCGGGGATCCGAACACCGGGGAGCTGTTTTTT. Its translation: CASSWVGDPNTGELFF. The variable domain in full, completed from reference TRBV5-6 and TRBJ2-2, reads DAGVTQSPTHLIKTRGQQVTLRCSPKSGHDTVSWYQQALGQGPQFIFQYYEEEERQRGNFPDRFSGHQFPNYSSELNVNALLLGDSALYLCASSWVGDPNTGELFFGEGSRLTVL.

In this sample, this clone turned up a few times. This chain uses TRBV5-4 with TRBJ1-1; maybe TRBD1 (5 bases). Trimming took 1 base from V and 5 from J, leaving 9 bases between them. Germline CDR1 and CDR2: SGHNT and YYREEE (reference sequence). The CDR3 loop spans 13 amino acids. CDR3 protein: CASSLSGGTEAFF. CDR3 sequence (DNA): TGTGCCAGCAGCTTGTCGGGGGGGACTGAAGCTTTCTTT.

This sequence joins TRBV6-1 and TRBJ2-3; 8 bases align to TRBD2. Germline CDR1 MNHNS, CDR2 SASEGT. The CDR3 loop spans 15 amino acids. V lost 7 bases and J lost 2; bases outside the gene matches: 8. The DNA of the CDR3 is TGTGCCAGCACTTATTTAGCGGGACCCACAGATACGCAGTATTTT. As protein: CASTYLAGPTDTQYF.

The gene calls are TRBV18 and TRBJ2-7, with D perhaps TRBD1 (5 bases). This CDR3 region has 14 residues. The germline V gene encodes CDR1 KGHSH and CDR2 LQKENI. Trimming stripped 2 bases from V and 2 bases from J, with 10 bases between. CDR3 sequence: CASSPDSKAYEQYF. The CDR3, as DNA: TGTGCCAGCTCACCAGACAGCAAAGCCTACGAGCAGTACTTC.

The chain links TRBV7-8 to TRBJ1-4; D is possibly TRBD1 (6 bases). Germline-derived CDR1 and CDR2 are SGHVS and FQNEAQ. The CDR3 is made up of 13 amino acids. V was pared by 1 base and J by 6 bases, with 6 bases between. CDR3 amino acids: CASSLGTDEKLFF. CDR3 bases: TGTGCCAGCAGCTTAGGGACAGATGAAAAACTGTTTTTT.

The rearrangement links TRBV28 to TRBJ2-7, with D possibly TRBD1 on 5 matching bases. This CDR3 region has 15 residues. Between the trimmed V and J ends, which lost 5 bases and 1 base, there was a span of 15 bases. Germline CDR1 reads MDHEN; CDR2 reads SYDVKM. CDR3 loop: CASSLPTQGSYEQYF. CDR3 DNA sequence: TGTGCCAGCAGTCTCCCTACTCAGGGTTCCTACGAGCAGTACTTC.

This rearrangement joins TRBV6-6 to TRBJ1-5; weak D call: TRBD1 (5 bases). Trimming took 6 bases from V and 4 from J, leaving 13 bases between them. CDR1 is MNHNY and CDR2 is SVGAGI in the germline V gene (reference sequence). CDR3 size: 14 residues. The DNA of the CDR3 is TGTGCCAGCAGAGCCCGGGACGGTAATCAGCCCCAGCATTTT. Encoded protein: CASRARDGNQPQHF.

This clone is labeled medium-sized. The chain joins TRBV7-9 to TRBJ2-7; D uncertain. V lost 3 bases to trimming and J lost 7 bases, with 10 bases between them. Germline lookup yields CDR1 SEHNR and CDR2 FQNEAQ (reference sequence). The CDR3 loop spans 12 amino acids. The CDR3 coding sequence is TGTGCCAGCAGCTTTAGGACGGCGGAGCAGTACTTC. It yields the protein CASSFRTAEQYF.

The rearrangement joins TRBV5-1 to TRBJ2-5, with a tentative D call TRBD1 (6 bases). There are 14 residues in the CDR3. With 6 bases removed from V and 0 bases from J, the gap between germline ends came to 12 bases. Germline V gene data show CDR1 as SGHRS and CDR2 as YFSETQ. CDR3 sequence reads: CASKGDGYQETQYF. DNA for the CDR3: TGCGCCAGCAAGGGGGACGGGTACCAAGAGACCCAGTACTTC.

J is TRBJ2-5 and V is TRBV7-3, with 15 bases matching TRBD2. The CDR3 contains 14 residues. CDR1 and CDR2 from the germline V gene are SGHTA and FQGTGA. With 11 bases clipped from V and 4 bases from J, the junction kept 5 bases outside the gene matches. The CDR3 DNA reads TGTGCCGGACTAGCGGGGGGGTCCCCAGAGACCCAGTACTTC. Residues: CAGLAGGSPETQYF.

This sequence joins TRBV18 and TRBJ1-5, with 8 bases aligning to TRBD1. The CDR3 consists of 13 residues. The J segment lost 10 bases and the V segment lost 3 bases, leaving 5 bases of the junction unmatched. Germline CDR1 KGHSH, CDR2 LQKENI. The CDR3 sequence is CASSPGQAVPQHF. The CDR3 coding sequence is TGTGCCAGCTCACCGGGACAGGCCGTACCCCAGCATTTT.

In this sample, this clone turned up a few times. The chain recombines TRBV29-1 with TRBJ2-2; possibly TRBD1 or TRBD2 for D (5 bases each). There are 13 residues in the CDR3. From germline, CDR1 is SQVTM and CDR2 ANQGSEA. V was trimmed by 6 bases and J by 3 bases, leaving 11 bases between them. CDR3 DNA sequence: TGCAGCGTAGGGACCCTCGACACCGGGGAGCTGTTTTTT. It specifies CSVGTLDTGELFF.

The genes are TRBV10-3 and TRBJ2-2; D gene ambiguous. The CDR3 contains 13 residues. V lost 3 bases to trimming and J lost 2 bases, with 4 bases between them. From germline, CDR1 is ENHRY and CDR2 SYGVKD. CDR3 sequence (DNA): TGTGCCATCAGTGACAGTAACACCGGGGAGCTGTTTTTT. Protein: CAISDSNTGELFF.

The chain joins TRBV18 to TRBJ1-2; D may be TRBD1 (5 bases). V lost 0 bases and J 8 bases, leaving 10 bases between the germline ends. CDR3 length: 13 amino acids. The germline V gene encodes CDR1 KGHSH and CDR2 LQKENI. The CDR3 loop is CASSPPQGPGYTF. CDR3 nucleotides: TGTGCCAGCTCACCACCGCAGGGTCCAGGCTACACCTTC.

V gene TRBV19 combines with J gene TRBJ1-5; 7 nucleotides match TRBD1. V was pared by 4 bases and J by 6 bases, with 6 bases of the junction left unmatched. Germline V CDR1 and CDR2: LNHDA, SQIVND (reference sequence). This CDR3 is built from 14 residues. In DNA form, the CDR3 reads TGTGCCAGTAGTACCACAGGGGATCGTCAGCCCCAGCATTTT. As protein: CASSTTGDRQPQHF.

This clone appeared once. The rearrangement links TRBV7-2 to TRBJ2-2, with D perhaps TRBD2 (6 bases). From germline, CDR1 is SGHTA and CDR2 FQGNSA. V lost 4 bases, J lost 4 bases, and 10 bases lay in between. This CDR3 region has 14 residues. CDR3 loop: CASSSGTVTGELFF. The CDR3 nucleotides read TGTGCCAGCAGCTCCGGGACTGTCACCGGGGAGCTGTTTTTT.

J is TRBJ1-5 and V is TRBV19, with D possibly matching TRBD1 (5 bases). Germline V gives CDR1 LNHDA, CDR2 SQIVND (reference sequence). CDR3 length: 15 residues. The V and J ends lost 7 bases and 7 bases respectively, with 20 bases between them. For the CDR3, the DNA is TGTGCCAGTAATAGCCGGGGGACGGGTGGGCAGCCCCAGCATTTT. Translation: CASNSRGTGGQPQHF.

The DNA for the CDR3 is TGTGCCAGCAGCCAAGGGGATCGAACCGGGGAGCTGTTTTTT. Translating gives CASSQGDRTGELFF. V is TRBV4-2 and J is TRBJ2-2, with unresolved D. Germline CDR1 and CDR2: LGHNA and YNFKEQ. CDR3 length: 14 residues. Trimming left V 1 base short and J 5 bases short, with 8 bases between.

This clone qualifies as medium-sized. The J gene is TRBJ1-5, the V gene TRBV28, with a weak D call TRBD1 (5 bases). V was cut by 6 bases and J by 2 bases, with 11 bases left in between. CDR1 is MDHEN and CDR2 is SYDVKM in the germline V gene. This CDR3 has 14 amino acids. The CDR3 loop reads CASRRQQGNQPQHF. The CDR3 DNA sequence: TGTGCCAGCAGGCGACAGCAGGGCAATCAGCCCCAGCATTTT. The full variable domain, rest sourced from reference TRBV28 and TRBJ1-5, is DVKVTQSSRYLVKRTGEKVFLECVQDMDHENMFWYRQDPGLGLRLIYFSYDVKMKEKGDIPEGYSVSREKKERFSLILESASTNQTSMYLCASRRQQGNQPQHFGDGTRLSIL.

The J gene is TRBJ2-5, the V gene TRBV18; 7 nucleotides agree with TRBD2. This CDR3 comprises 16 residues. The V gene end was trimmed by 5 bases and the J gene end by 6 bases; junction bases not matched to a gene: 15. The germline V gene encodes CDR1 KGHSH and CDR2 LQKENI. CDR3 DNA sequence: TGTGCCAGCTCAAACTTGGCGGGAGACGTGTCCAAGACCCAGTACTTC. Translation: CASSNLAGDVSKTQYF.

This rearrangement joins TRBV30 to TRBJ2-5; 8 bases match TRBD2. The CDR3 extends over 15 amino acids. The germline V gene encodes CDR1 GTSNPN and CDR2 SVGIG (reference sequence). Trimming took 3 bases from V and 5 from J; bases not matched to a gene: 11. The CDR3: CAWSARTAGAETQYF. CDR3 coding DNA: TGTGCCTGGAGCGCCCGGACAGCGGGAGCGGAGACCCAGTACTTC.